This TCR beta chain is from a study of blood T cell repertoires in COVID-19. Background on the study: The United States, Italy and Spain supplied acute and convalescent COVID-19 samples. Sources were T cells, B-cell-depleted T cells, or PBMCs; the material itself was cDNA or gDNA.

Germline V gives CDR1 SGHDN, CDR2 FVKESK. CDR3 size: 19 residues. The ends were cut back, 0 bases at V and 0 bases at J, with 18 bases in the middle. In the original analysis: Nucleated cell counts were estimated from reference gene primer amplification. Some clones are missing from TCRdb's copy, which holds only in-frame ones; the method was immunoSEQ multiplex PCR. V, J and clone size were drawn from that table, and D and trimming were deduced from the DNA. The sample records about 240,000 clones, roughly four fifths being singletons. The clonotype was recovered from an older woman with active or convalescent COVID-19. The rearrangement joins TRBV14 to TRBJ1-5; D uncertain. Sequencing was carried out using peripheral blood. CDR3 amino acids: CASSQECGRFQYSNQPQHF. The CDR3 coding sequence is TGTGCCAGCAGCCAAGAATGTGGCAGGTTCCAGTATAGCAATCAGCCCCAGCATTTT.